A selection of T cell receptor beta chains follows, all from one sample in a study of T cell repertoires in cytomegalovirus infection. No antigen has been identified for these receptors. Each CDR3 protein is one row after TCRdb ran MiXCR on the reads. This table has some 350,000 distinct CDR3 sequences, around a third appearing once. The specimen comprised cultured PBMCs, sampled from culture after CMV antigen stimulation. The source of these receptors is a human donor in good health (CMV status not recorded). Some clones in this sample may be carry-over from other donors' samples. The CDR3 runs from the conserved cysteine through the conserved F or W. The order of the fields is V gene, D gene, clone size, J gene, CDR3 protein, CDR3 DNA. The D gene is left open where the match is weak. Clone size, where shown, is once, few, many, or a class for clones that have expanded.

V: TRBV19
D: -
size: -
J: TRBJ2-3
CDR3: CASSIEKGIWRADTQYF
DNA: TGTGCCAGTAGTATAGAGAAGGGGATATGGCGGGCAGATACGCAGTATTTT

V: TRBV7-6
D: -
size: -
J: TRBJ2-4
CDR3: CASTTAGDLGRLAKNIQYF
DNA: TGTGCCAGCACCACTGCTGGAGATTTAGGGCGGTTAGCCAAAAACATTCAGTACTTC

V: TRBV30
D: -
size: once
J: TRBJ1-3
CDR3: CAWQKGGIDPGRGNTIYF
DNA: TGTGCCTGGCAAAAAGGAGGGATTGACCCGGGTCGCGGAAACACCATATATTTT

V: TRBV6-1
D: TRBD1
size: few
J: TRBJ1-1
CDR3: CASSRTGGEAFF
DNA: TGTGCCAGCAGTAGGACAGGGGGTGAAGCTTTCTTT

V: TRBV7-2
D: TRBD2
size: many
J: TRBJ2-7
CDR3: CASSLVPGLAGYEQYF
DNA: TGTGCCAGCAGCTTAGTTCCGGGACTAGCGGGGTACGAGCAGTACTTC

V: TRBV10-3
D: -
size: -
J: TRBJ1-4
CDR3: CAISDGGAGDEKLFF
DNA: TGTGCCATCAGTGATGGTGGGGCAGGGGATGAAAAACTGTTTTTT

V: TRBV19
D: -
size: -
J: TRBJ1-5
CDR3: CASSRGGGGAGQPQHF
DNA: TGTGCCAGTAGTAGGGGCGGGGGGGGGGCGGGTCAGCCCCAGCATTTT

V: TRBV6-1
D: -
size: few
J: TRBJ2-3
CDR3: CASSEASTATQYF
DNA: TGTGCCAGCAGTGAAGCGTCGACAGCTACGCAGTATTTT

V: TRBV23-1
D: -
size: few
J: TRBJ2-3
CDR3: CASSQSASADTQYF
DNA: TGCGCCAGCAGTCAATCAGCTAGCGCCGATACGCAGTATTTT

V: TRBV10-3
D: TRBD1
size: -
J: TRBJ2-3
CDR3: CAISESTTGLGDTQYF
DNA: TGTGCCATCAGTGAGTCGACGACAGGGTTAGGAGATACGCAGTATTTT

V: TRBV6-8
D: -
size: few
J: TRBJ2-1
CDR3: CASSYDRQGPISYNEQFF
DNA: TGTGCCAGCAGTTATGACCGGCAGGGGCCCATCTCCTACAATGAGCAGTTCTTC

V: TRBV10-3
D: -
size: -
J: TRBJ2-3
CDR3: CAITDLTDTQYF
DNA: TGTGCCATCACTGACCTCACAGATACGCAGTATTTT

V: TRBV7-2
D: -
size: many
J: TRBJ2-3
CDR3: CASSPGRRATDTQYF
DNA: TGTGCCAGCAGCCCTGGGCGGAGGGCCACAGATACGCAGTATTTT

V: TRBV4-3
D: -
size: -
J: TRBJ1-4
CDR3: CASSPGRQTIEKLFF
DNA: TGCGCCAGCAGCCCCGGGAGACAGACGATAGAAAAACTGTTTTTT

V: TRBV7-8
D: -
size: many
J: TRBJ2-5
CDR3: CASSLAPKETQYF
DNA: TGTGCCAGCAGCTTAGCGCCTAAAGAGACCCAGTACTTC

V: TRBV19
D: TRBD1
size: -
J: TRBJ2-2
CDR3: CASSIVQGANTGELFF
DNA: TGTGCCAGTAGTATCGTCCAGGGGGCGAACACCGGGGAGCTGTTTTTT

V: TRBV7-2
D: TRBD2
size: many
J: TRBJ2-3
CDR3: CASSLGSGKGSDTQYF
DNA: TGTGCCAGCAGCTTAGGTAGCGGGAAAGGGTCAGATACGCAGTATTTT

V: TRBV6-8
D: -
size: -
J: TRBJ2-3
CDR3: CASSPANEGDTQYF
DNA: TGTGCCAGCAGTCCGGCCAATGAAGGGGATACGCAGTATTTT

V: TRBV19
D: TRBD1
size: -
J: TRBJ2-2
CDR3: CASRLQGGSPGELFF
DNA: TGTGCCAGTAGACTACAGGGGGGCTCCCCTGGGGAGCTGTTTTTT

V: TRBV6-6
D: -
size: few
J: TRBJ2-7
CDR3: CASSYSGTGSYEQYF
DNA: TGTGCCAGCAGTTACTCCGGGACTGGGTCCTACGAGCAGTACTTC

V: TRBV20-1
D: -
size: -
J: TRBJ2-7
CDR3: CSAPTSPYSYEQYF
DNA: TGCAGTGCCCCAACTAGCCCCTACTCCTACGAGCAGTACTTC

V: TRBV28
D: -
size: -
J: TRBJ2-7
CDR3: CASSFKSSGGEYEQYF
DNA: TGTGCCAGCAGTTTTAAGAGTTCCGGAGGGGAATACGAGCAGTACTTC

V: TRBV20-1
D: TRBD2
size: -
J: TRBJ2-3
CDR3: CSASLLAGTTDTQYF
DNA: TGCAGTGCTAGCCTGCTAGCGGGAACCACAGATACGCAGTATTTT

V: TRBV6-2/TRBV6-3
D: -
size: few
J: TRBJ2-3
CDR3: CASSYREGVGAPGTDTQYF
DNA: TGTGCCAGCAGTTATCGGGAAGGCGTCGGAGCCCCTGGCACAGATACGCAGTATTTT

V: TRBV7-3
D: -
size: -
J: TRBJ2-1
CDR3: CASTLGHGIYNEQFF
DNA: TGTGCCAGCACCTTAGGGCATGGGATCTACAATGAGCAGTTCTTC

V: TRBV6-1
D: TRBD1
size: -
J: TRBJ1-1
CDR3: CASSRTGMAFF
DNA: TGTGCCAGCAGCCGGACAGGGATGGCTTTCTTT

V: TRBV7-2
D: -
size: -
J: TRBJ1-2
CDR3: CASSLAQGADGYTF
DNA: TGTGCCAGCAGCTTAGCGCAGGGAGCGGATGGCTACACCTTC

V: TRBV29-1
D: -
size: -
J: TRBJ2-7
CDR3: CSVGGAYEQYF
DNA: TGCAGCGTTGGTGGGGCCTACGAGCAGTACTTC

V: TRBV7-2
D: -
size: -
J: TRBJ1-1
CDR3: CASRQAGDTEAFF
DNA: TGTGCCAGCAGACAGGCCGGTGACACTGAAGCTTTCTTT

V: TRBV5-6
D: -
size: -
J: TRBJ1-1
CDR3: CASSFVRRNTEAFF
DNA: TGTGCCAGCAGCTTCGTGCGGAGGAACACTGAAGCTTTCTTT

V: TRBV28
D: TRBD1
size: few
J: TRBJ2-7
CDR3: CASTSLGDRGSYEQYF
DNA: TGTGCCAGCACCTCCCTTGGGGACAGGGGCTCCTACGAGCAGTACTTC

V: TRBV12-3/TRBV12-4
D: -
size: -
J: TRBJ1-2
CDR3: CASSSLRTNYGYTF
DNA: TGTGCCAGCAGTTCTCTCCGGACCAACTATGGCTACACCTTC